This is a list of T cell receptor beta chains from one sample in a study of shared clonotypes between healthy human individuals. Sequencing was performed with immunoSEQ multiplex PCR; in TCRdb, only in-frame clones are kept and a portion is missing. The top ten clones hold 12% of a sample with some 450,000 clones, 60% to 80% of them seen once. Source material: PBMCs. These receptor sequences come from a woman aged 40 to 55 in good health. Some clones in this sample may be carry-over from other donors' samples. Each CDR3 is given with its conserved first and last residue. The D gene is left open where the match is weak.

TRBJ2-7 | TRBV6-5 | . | CASSYADRAYEQYF | TGTGCCAGCAGTTACGCGGATAGAGCCTACGAGCAGTACTTC
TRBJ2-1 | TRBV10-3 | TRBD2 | CAISGLAGTTENNEQFF | TGTGCCATCTCGGGACTAGCGGGTACTACTGAGAACAATGAGCAGTTCTTC
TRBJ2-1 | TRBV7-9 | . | CASSLELPAPFF | TGTGCCAGCAGCTTAGAGTTGCCCGCCCCCTTCTTC
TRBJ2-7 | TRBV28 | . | CAARGPYEQYF | TGTGCCGCCCGGGGCCCCTACGAGCAGTACTTC
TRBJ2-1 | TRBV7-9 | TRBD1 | CASSRTGGDYNEQFF | TGTGCCAGCAGCAGGACAGGGGGCGACTACAATGAGCAGTTCTTC
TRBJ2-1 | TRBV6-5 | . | CASNGGPNEQFF | TGTGCCAGCAATGGGGGGCCCAATGAGCAGTTCTTC
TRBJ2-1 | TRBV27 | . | CASSFRPAGSYNEQFF | TGTGCCAGCAGTTTTCGTCCGGCGGGCTCCTACAATGAGCAGTTCTTC
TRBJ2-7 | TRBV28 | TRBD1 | CASSDRARPSSYEQYF | TGTGCCAGCAGCGACAGGGCGAGACCTTCGTCCTACGAGCAGTACTTC
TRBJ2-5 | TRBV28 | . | CASTTGLGETQYF | TGTGCCAGCACCACGGGCTTGGGCGAGACCCAGTACTTC
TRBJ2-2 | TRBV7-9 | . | CASSSTPNTGELFF | TGTGCCAGCAGCTCTACCCCGAACACCGGGGAGCTGTTTTTT